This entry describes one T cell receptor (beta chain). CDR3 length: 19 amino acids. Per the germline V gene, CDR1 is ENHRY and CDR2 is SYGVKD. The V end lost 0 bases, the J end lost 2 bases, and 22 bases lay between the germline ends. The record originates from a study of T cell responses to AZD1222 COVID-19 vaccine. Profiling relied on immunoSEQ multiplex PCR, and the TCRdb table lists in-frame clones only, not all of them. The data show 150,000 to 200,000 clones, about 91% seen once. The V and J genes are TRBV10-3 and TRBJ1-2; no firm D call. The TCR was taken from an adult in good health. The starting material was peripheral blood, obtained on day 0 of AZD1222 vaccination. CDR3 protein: CAISESILANWTGNYGYTF. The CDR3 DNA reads TGTGCCATCAGTGAGTCGATTTTGGCCAATTGGACGGGGAACTATGGCTACACCTTC.